These 8 T cell receptor beta chains share one sample of origin, sequenced in a study of T cell responses to AZD1222 COVID-19 vaccine. Sequencing was performed with immunoSEQ multiplex PCR; in TCRdb, only in-frame clones are kept and a portion is missing. The top ten clones hold 3.1% of a sample with 120,000 to 150,000 clones, around 90% of them seen once. The sample in question was peripheral blood, obtained 28 days after the second AZD1222 dose. The receptor set was obtained from an adult who received the AZD1222 COVID-19 vaccine.

The chain has TRBV10-3 and TRBJ2-2, with D possibly being TRBD2 (5 bases). This CDR3 has 13 amino acids. Trimming cost V 8 bases and J 5 bases, with 12 bases left between them. The germline CDR1 and CDR2 sequences are ENHRY and SYGVKD. CDR3 amino acids: CAISADATGELFF. CDR3 coding DNA: TGTGCCATCTCAGCGGATGCTACCGGGGAGCTGTTTTTT.

This sequence joins TRBV9 and TRBJ2-6; TRBD2 is a possible D gene (5 bases). This CDR3 is 15 amino acids long. V was cut by 6 bases and J by 1 base, with 11 bases left in between. CDR1 and CDR2 (germline): SGDLS, YYNGEE. The chain's CDR3 is CASNQDLSGANVLTF. CDR3 sequence (DNA): TGTGCCAGCAACCAGGACTTGTCTGGGGCCAACGTCCTGACTTTC.

This clone has a single count. The chain combines TRBV20-1 with TRBJ2-7; unclear D gene. Germline V gives CDR1 DFQATT, CDR2 SNEGSKA (reference sequence). V was clipped by 2 bases and J by 4 bases, with 6 bases between them. CDR3 length: 11 amino acids. This CDR3 is CSARRIYEQYF. CDR3 nucleotide sequence: TGCAGTGCTAGACGGATTTACGAGCAGTACTTC.

This chain links TRBV30 with TRBJ2-3; weak D call: TRBD2 (6 bases). Trimming took 3 bases from V and 5 from J, leaving 9 bases between them. The CDR3 covers 12 residues. The germline V gene encodes CDR1 GTSNPN and CDR2 SVGIG (reference sequence). CDR3 protein: CAWSRAGDTQYF. As DNA, the CDR3 is TGTGCCTGGAGCCGAGCGGGAGATACGCAGTATTTT.

This rearrangement joins TRBV16 to TRBJ1-2, with D uncertain. V gave up 6 bases and J gave up 6 bases, with 11 bases separating them. The CDR3 totals 12 residues. Germline V gene sequence: CDR1 KGHSY, CDR2 FQNENV. The CDR3: CASSFRTDGYTF. The CDR3 DNA reads TGTGCCAGCAGTTTCAGGACGGATGGCTACACCTTC.

The V and J genes are TRBV7-9 and TRBJ2-1; no reliable D call. Germline V gene sequence: CDR1 SEHNR, CDR2 FQNEAQ (reference sequence). The CDR3 is 12 residues long. Trimming left V 7 bases short and J 4 bases short, with 8 bases between. CDR3 residues: CASTKSYNEQFF. The CDR3 DNA follows: TGTGCCAGCACCAAGTCTTACAATGAGCAGTTCTTC.

The rearrangement uses TRBV10-3 and TRBJ2-3; D possibly corresponds to TRBD1 (5 bases). This CDR3 spans 16 amino acids. Germline lookup yields CDR1 ENHRY and CDR2 SYGVKD. Trimming pared 8 bases from V and 0 bases from J, leaving 18 bases between. The CDR3 bases are TGTGCCATCTCCCGAGACACAGGACGAAGCACAGATACGCAGTATTTT. Encoded protein: CAISRDTGRSTDTQYF.

V gene TRBV30 combines with J gene TRBJ1-6, with 9 bases identical to TRBD1. The CDR3 runs 14 residues. Looked up from germline, CDR1 is GTSNPN and CDR2 is SVGIG (reference sequence). Losses at the gene ends were 3 bases for V and 7 bases for J; bases not matched to a gene: 4. DNA of the CDR3: TGTGCCTGGAGACAGGGGGCCGGGAATTCACCCCTCCACTTT. Its translation is CAWRQGAGNSPLHF.